The 27 T cell receptor beta chains below come from one sample, sequenced in a study of T cell responses to AZD1222 COVID-19 vaccine. This table comes from immunoSEQ multiplex PCR, and its TCRdb copy is limited to in-frame clones, with some not included. The table includes roughly 170,000 clones, roughly 94% detected once. Here the sequenced sample was peripheral blood, taken 28 days after the second AZD1222 dose. These receptors originate from an adult who received the AZD1222 COVID-19 vaccine.

In DNA form, the CDR3 reads TGTGCCAGCAGCGACCCGTCCAGGGGGAGCACAGATACGCAGTATTTT. Residues: CASSDPSRGSTDTQYF. The genes are TRBV2 and TRBJ2-3, with TRBD1 matching 7 bases. The CDR3 extends over 16 amino acids. Germline CDR1 and CDR2: SNHLY and FYNNEI. J gave up 0 bases and V 6 bases, and 9 bases lay outside the gene matches.

A remark on this clone: Compared with germline, one end of the junction differs, possibly owing to a read error. J is TRBJ2-5 and V is TRBV4-2; TRBD1 is a possible D gene (5 bases). This CDR3 is 11 amino acids long. CDR1 LGHNA and CDR2 YNFKEQ come from the germline V gene. The CDR3 DNA reads TGTGCCAGCAGCCAAGATCTAGGGGTTCACTTC. As protein: CASSQDLGVHF.

This chain links TRBV5-5 with TRBJ1-1; D possibly corresponds to TRBD1 (5 bases). There are 14 residues in the CDR3. Germline CDR1 is SGHKS and CDR2 is YYEKEE (reference sequence). Between the trimmed V and J ends, which lost 3 bases and 2 bases, there was a span of 11 bases. The CDR3 region has the DNA TGTGCCAGCAGCTGGGGCACCCTAAACACTGAAGCTTTCTTT. Translated, it gives CASSWGTLNTEAFF.

The chain employs TRBV4-3 and TRBJ2-3, with no clear D. The CDR3 spans 15 residues. Per the germline V gene, CDR1 is LGHNA and CDR2 is YSLEER. Trimming removed 0 bases from V and 0 bases from J, with 7 bases in between. In DNA form, the CDR3 reads TGCGCCAGCAGCCAAGATACGGTTAGCACAGATACGCAGTATTTT. As protein: CASSQDTVSTDTQYF.

The rearrangement links TRBV10-3 to TRBJ1-3; D is ambiguous. The germline V and J ends were trimmed by 5 bases and 2 bases, with 1 base remaining between them. The CDR3 runs to 11 residues. Germline values: CDR1 ENHRY, CDR2 SYGVKD. This CDR3 reads CAISPGNTIYF. The CDR3, as DNA: TGTGCCATCAGTCCTGGAAACACCATATATTTT.

The chain combines TRBV6-2 or TRBV6-3 with TRBJ1-4, with TRBD1 identical over 7 bases. The junction had 5 bases not matched to a gene; V was cut back by 5 bases and J by 5 bases. Germline assignment: CDR1 MNHEY and CDR2 SVGEGT. This CDR3 has 14 amino acids. The CDR3 region is CASSPGTENEKLFF. DNA for the CDR3: TGTGCCAGCAGTCCCGGGACAGAGAATGAAAAACTGTTTTTT.

The J gene is TRBJ1-2, the V gene TRBV27; tentatively, D is TRBD1 (5 bases). This CDR3 has 16 residues. Germline lookup yields CDR1 MNHEY and CDR2 SMNVEV (reference sequence). V was shortened by 9 bases and J by 0 bases, with 20 bases between the two germline ends. The CDR3 coding sequence is TGTGCCAGTACTAAAGACAGAGGGTTTTCTAACTATGGCTACACCTTC. This translates into CASTKDRGFSNYGYTF.

The V and J genes are TRBV11-2 and TRBJ2-7; no definite D call. The CDR3 spans 14 residues. Trimming took 1 base from V and 4 from J, leaving 11 bases between them. Germline loops: CDR1 SGHAT, CDR2 FQNNGV. DNA for the CDR3: TGTGCCAGCAGCTTAGTGACCGAATCATACGAGCAGTACTTC. Amino acid sequence: CASSLVTESYEQYF. Using reference TRBV11-2 and TRBJ2-7 for the parts outside the CDR3, the full variable domain is EAGVAQSPRYKIIEKRQSVAFWCNPISGHATLYWYQQILGQGPKLLIQFQNNGVVDDSQLPKDRFSAERLKGVDSTLKIQPAKLEDSAVYLCASSLVTESYEQYFGPGTRLTVT.

The genes are TRBV28 and TRBJ1-5; D ambiguous. The germline gives CDR1 MDHEN, CDR2 SYDVKM. The germline V and J ends were trimmed by 7 bases and 6 bases, with 16 bases remaining between them. The CDR3 length is 14 residues. CDR3 sequence reads: CASKTGVSAQPQHF. CDR3 sequence (DNA): TGTGCCAGCAAGACCGGGGTGTCGGCTCAGCCCCAGCATTTT.

The rearrangement links TRBV6-5 to TRBJ2-7; D gene uncertain. There are 12 residues in the CDR3. V was shortened by 2 bases and J by 4 bases, with 6 bases between the two germline ends. CDR1 is MNHEY, CDR2 SVGAGI, per germline. CDR3 DNA: TGTGCCAGCAGTTACCAGGTTTACGAGCAGTACTTC. Its protein product is CASSYQVYEQYF.

The V gene is TRBV2, the J gene TRBJ1-5; 7 positions match TRBD1. Germline loops: CDR1 SNHLY, CDR2 FYNNEI. J was trimmed by 4 bases and V by 6 bases; bases with no gene match: 6. The CDR3 contains 14 residues. DNA for the CDR3: TGTGCCAGCAGCGCGGACAGGAGAAATCAGCCCCAGCATTTT. Translating it yields CASSADRRNQPQHF.

The V gene is TRBV7-9, the J gene TRBJ1-2; 7 bases fit TRBD1. The J segment lost 6 bases and the V segment lost 6 bases, leaving 10 bases of the junction unmatched. Germline V gene sequence: CDR1 SEHNR, CDR2 FQNEAQ (reference sequence). This CDR3 is built from 14 residues. The CDR3 nucleotides are TGTGCCAGCAGTCCGAAAAGGGACAGAAATGGCTACACCTTC. Its protein product is CASSPKRDRNGYTF.

The V gene is TRBV29-1, the J gene TRBJ2-2; TRBD1 agrees at 7 bases. Per germline, CDR1 SQVTM and CDR2 ANQGSEA. V was pared by 3 bases and J by 3 bases, with 7 bases of the junction left unmatched. CDR3 length equals 15 residues. DNA for the CDR3: TGCAGCGTTGAGAGAACAGGGGCACACACCGGGGAGCTGTTTTTT. As protein: CSVERTGAHTGELFF.

This clone was counted a few times. The V gene is TRBV3-1 (or the pseudogene TRBV3-2), the J gene TRBJ2-7; TRBD2 matches at 7 bases. Trimming at V came to 4 bases and at J to 5 bases, leaving 11 bases not matched to a gene. In germline, CDR1 is LGHDT, CDR2 YNNKEL (reference sequence). This CDR3 has 15 residues. CDR3 DNA: TGTGCCAGCAGCCCCTCGGGAGCGGGAAGGCACGAGCAGTACTTC. Translating gives CASSPSGAGRHEQYF.

The CDR3 DNA is TGTGCCAGCAGTTCTAGCGGGGGCAGCTCCTACGAGCAGTACTTC. This encodes CASSSSGGSSYEQYF. The chain combines TRBV6-5 with TRBJ2-7, with 10 positions matching TRBD2. With 4 bases clipped from V and 0 bases from J, the junction kept 3 bases outside the gene matches. The germline gives CDR1 MNHEY, CDR2 SVGAGI. This CDR3 has 15 residues.

With respect to this clone: Mismatch with germline at one junction end may stem from a read error. The chain carries TRBV29-1 and TRBJ2-7; 8 bases fit TRBD2. CDR1 and CDR2 (germline): SQVTM, ANQGSEA. The CDR3 covers 12 residues. The CDR3 DNA is TGCAGCGGAAGGACTAGCTCCTCCGAGCAGTACTTC. Translated, it gives CSGRTSSSEQYF.

The genes are TRBV4-3 and TRBJ1-3; D is unresolved. Germline lookup yields CDR1 LGHNA and CDR2 YSLEER. Trimming took off 3 bases at V and 0 bases at J, with 12 bases between the two ends. There are 16 residues in the CDR3. The CDR3 region has the DNA TGCGCCAGCAGCCAGGGCTCAAAGGGCTCTGGAAACACCATATATTTT. Amino acid sequence: CASSQGSKGSGNTIYF.

V and J are TRBV19 and TRBJ1-3; 7 nucleotides agree with TRBD1. Germline V gene lookup returns CDR1 LNHDA and CDR2 SQIVND (reference sequence). V shed 3 bases, J shed 7 bases, and the junction held 6 bases outside the gene matches. The CDR3 contains 14 residues. CDR3 in amino acids: CASSMNRGWNTIYF. The CDR3 DNA sequence: TGTGCCAGTAGTATGAACAGGGGTTGGAACACCATATATTTT.

V and J are TRBV7-3 and TRBJ1-1; no reliable D call. V was shortened by 2 bases and J by 6 bases, with 10 bases between the two germline ends. CDR1 and CDR2 from the germline V gene are SGHTA and FQGTGA. The CDR3 contains 13 residues. The CDR3 bases are TGTGCCAGCAGCTTACATAAGACCTCTGAAGCTTTCTTT. This gives the protein CASSLHKTSEAFF.

The V call is TRBV4-3, the J call TRBJ2-1; 8 positions agree with TRBD1. After removal of 0 bases from V and 4 bases from J, the junction contained 5 bases not matched to a gene. Looked up from germline, CDR1 is LGHNA and CDR2 is YSLEER. The CDR3 length is 16 residues. Here the CDR3 reads CASSQEWRQGYNEQFF. Here the CDR3 DNA reads TGCGCCAGCAGCCAAGAATGGAGACAGGGGTACAATGAGCAGTTCTTC.

This chain uses TRBV11-2 with TRBJ1-6; D possibly corresponds to TRBD1 (6 bases). CDR1 and CDR2 (germline): SGHAT, FQNNGV. The CDR3 is 14 amino acids. With 3 bases removed from V and 8 bases from J, the gap between germline ends came to 11 bases. DNA of the CDR3: TGTGCCAGCAGCTTGGCGGGGGGGCATTCACCCCTCCACTTT. Translating it yields CASSLAGGHSPLHF.

V is TRBV10-3 and J is TRBJ2-7, with TRBD1 identical over 9 bases. CDR3 length equals 13 residues. Trimming cost V 7 bases and J 6 bases; bases outside gene matches: 7. CDR1 is ENHRY, CDR2 SYGVKD, per germline. The DNA for the CDR3 is TGTGCCATCAACCCGGGACAGGGTTTCGAGCAGTACTTC. Translated, it gives CAINPGQGFEQYF.

This clone was counted once. The V and J genes are TRBV7-9 and TRBJ1-2; 9 bases agree with TRBD1. Germline-derived CDR1 and CDR2 are SEHNR and FQNEAQ (reference sequence). The CDR3 covers 13 residues. Germline trimming cut 4 bases from V and 5 bases from J; bases unmatched to any gene: 2. The CDR3 DNA reads TGTGCCAGCAGCTCGGGACAGGGTTATGGCTACACCTTC. As protein: CASSSGQGYGYTF.

V is TRBV2 and J is TRBJ1-5; 8 bases line up with TRBD1. This CDR3 spans 13 amino acids. The V gene end was trimmed by 8 bases and the J gene end by 7 bases; junction bases not matched to a gene: 7. Germline V lookup: CDR1 SNHLY, CDR2 FYNNEI. CDR3 sequence: CASSGQGAQPQHF. CDR3 in DNA: TGTGCCAGCTCAGGACAGGGTGCACAGCCCCAGCATTTT.

The rearrangement links TRBV7-3 to TRBJ2-2; D perhaps matches TRBD2 (6 bases). V was shortened by 6 bases and J by 2 bases, with 10 bases between the two germline ends. The CDR3 length is 14 residues. Germline CDR1 reads SGHTA; CDR2 reads FQGTGA. This CDR3 reads CASRRGTNTGELFF. For the CDR3, the DNA is TGTGCCAGCAGGCGCGGGACCAACACCGGGGAGCTGTTTTTT.

V and J are TRBV19 and TRBJ2-7; a possible D gene is TRBD2 (6 bases). Germline CDR1 is LNHDA and CDR2 is SQIVND (reference sequence). The CDR3 consists of 15 residues. Between the trimmed V and J ends, which lost 4 bases and 3 bases, there was a span of 16 bases. Here the CDR3 DNA reads TGTGCCAGTAGTAAGGAGGGCAAGGTTGACTACGAGCAGTACTTC. This translates into CASSKEGKVDYEQYF.

This clone occurred once. The chain is built from TRBV6-5 and TRBJ1-1; no clear D gene. V shed 0 bases and J shed 2 bases, with 10 bases lying between them. This CDR3 contains 15 residues. Germline lookup yields CDR1 MNHEY and CDR2 SVGAGI. The CDR3 coding sequence is TGTGCCAGCAGTTACTCGTCGGGGTTTAACACTGAAGCTTTCTTT. Protein product: CASSYSSGFNTEAFF.